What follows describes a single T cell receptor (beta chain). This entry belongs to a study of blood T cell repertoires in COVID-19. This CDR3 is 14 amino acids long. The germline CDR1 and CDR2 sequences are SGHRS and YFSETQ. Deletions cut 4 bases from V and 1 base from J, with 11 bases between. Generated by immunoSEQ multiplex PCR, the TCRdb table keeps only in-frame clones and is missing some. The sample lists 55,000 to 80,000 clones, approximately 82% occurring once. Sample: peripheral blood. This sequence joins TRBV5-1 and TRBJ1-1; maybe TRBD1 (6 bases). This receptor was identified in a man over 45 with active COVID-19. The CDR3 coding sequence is TGCGCCAGCAGCGGGGCACAGGGGAACACTGAAGCTTTCTTT. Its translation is CASSGAQGNTEAFF. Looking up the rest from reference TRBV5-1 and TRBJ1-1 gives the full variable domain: KAGVTQTPRYLIKTRGQQVTLSCSPISGHRSVSWYQQTPGQGLQFLFEYFSETQRNKGNFPGRFSGRQFSNSRSEMNVSTLELGDSALYLCASSGAQGNTEAFFGQGTRLTVV.